This T cell receptor beta chain emerged from a study of cytomegalovirus exposure and HLA in healthy donors. About the study: Genotyping of more than 300 donors showed that 80% to 85% belonged to the Caucasian-associated ancestry cluster. Notes on the study in general: Most TCR sequences showed up rarely, but some public TCRs showed up in many donors.

From germline, CDR1 is MNHEY and CDR2 SMNVEV (reference sequence). The length of the CDR3 is 14 residues. V lost 5 bases and J lost 3; bases outside the gene matches: 6. The PCR used 60 Vbeta and 13 Jbeta primers. The data were produced by immunoSEQ multiplex PCR, yet TCRdb's version contains in-frame clones alone and is incomplete. The repertoire consists of under 200,000 clones, with approximately 84% occurring once and the leading ten covering approximately 2.5%. The donors gave bone marrow, and they were healthy. Only one count was recorded for this clone. Its specificity is unknown. V gene TRBV27 combines with J gene TRBJ1-2, with TRBD1 matching 7 bases. This receptor was taken from a man aged 30 to 45 in good health and CMV-seropositive. The specimen was PBMCs. CDR3: CASSTGAEDYGYTF. CDR3 nucleotide sequence: TGTGCCAGCAGTACAGGGGCTGAGGACTATGGCTACACCTTC.